This T cell receptor (beta chain) came from a study of blood T cell repertoires in COVID-19. Study summary: Sources were T cells, B-cell-depleted T cells, or PBMCs; the material itself was cDNA or gDNA.

Using immunoSEQ multiplex PCR, the repertoire was profiled, and TCRdb retains in-frame clones only, with some absent. Of under 350,000 clones listed, 80% to 90% were seen once; the top ten hold approximately 4%. CDR3 size: 15 residues. Germline V gives CDR1 LNHNV, CDR2 YYDKDF (reference sequence). V was trimmed by 2 bases and J by 9 bases, leaving 17 bases between them. The V and J genes are TRBV15 and TRBJ2-1, with D possibly TRBD2 on 6 matching bases. The sequence was collected from a woman aged 40 to 50 with acute COVID-19. The material sequenced was PBMCs or T cells enriched from blood (not recorded which). CDR3 in DNA: TGTGCCACCAGCAGAACCCGGTCGCGGGATAGTGAGCAGTTCTTC. It is translated as CATSRTRSRDSEQFF. Supplemented by reference TRBV15 and TRBJ2-1, the full variable domain reads DAMVIQNPRYQVTQFGKPVTLSCSQTLNHNVMYWYQQKSSQAPKLLFHYYDKDFNNEADTPDNFQSRRPNTSFCFLDIRSPGLGDTAMYLCATSRTRSRDSEQFFGPGTRLTVL.